The present T cell receptor (beta chain) was sequenced within a study of blood T cells in healthy people across ages. Broader study findings: The long-lived group displayed more naive CD4+ cells, plus higher diversity, than the aged donors did. With naive T cell percentage, TCR beta diversity showed a strong correlation. Researchers deemed the diversity estimates from one million T cells underestimates.

Total RNA, at least 6 micrograms per sample, came from PBMCs. Concerning this clonotype itself: The antigen remains unidentified. Compared with germline, one end of the junction differs, possibly owing to a read error.

This CDR3 region has 15 residues. CDR1 and CDR2 from the germline V gene are LGHDT and YNNKEL (reference sequence). A second roughly 6 to 12 cycle PCR used barcoded and J-beta primers. TCRdb re-called the 5' RACE reads with MiXCR, one entry per CDR3 protein. The data show roughly 730,000 distinct CDR3 sequences, with approximately 53% seen just once and more than 25% held by the top ten. This receptor was obtained from a man between 40 and 49 years old in good health. The V and J genes are TRBV3-1 and TRBJ2-1, with TRBD2 identical over 8 bases. Sample: blood. The CDR3 loop is CASSPRTSSFNEQFF. CDR3 sequence (DNA): TGTGCCAGCAGCCCTAGGACTAGCTCCTTCAATGAGCAGTTCTTC.